This T cell receptor beta chain was sequenced for a study of T cell clonality in common variable immunodeficiency. This clone was seen only a few times. The antigen is unknown. The CDR3 end lies 3 residues beyond the end of the read and is filled in from the germline J gene. Germline values: CDR1 MNHEY, CDR2 SVGEGT. CDR3 size: 15 residues. V dropped 4 bases and J dropped 7; count of bases not matched to a gene: 9. Generated by immunoSEQ multiplex PCR, the TCRdb table keeps only in-frame clones and is missing some. The repertoire yields some 14,000 clones, none seen only once; the top ten contain just under 9%. Findings and caveats of the study: In common variable immunodeficiency, TCR beta chains reportedly carried fewer deletions and N-nucleotide insertions.

The source of this sequence is a human donor with common variable immunodeficiency. What was sequenced was peripheral blood mononuclear cells. V is TRBV6-2 or TRBV6-3 and J is TRBJ1-5; 8 bases match TRBD1. Incomplete CDR3 DNA: TGTGCCAGCAGTTCGGTGGGACAGGTTGGACAGCCC. Its translation: CASSSVGQVGQP. The whole CDR3 sequence reads CASSSVGQVGQPQHF.